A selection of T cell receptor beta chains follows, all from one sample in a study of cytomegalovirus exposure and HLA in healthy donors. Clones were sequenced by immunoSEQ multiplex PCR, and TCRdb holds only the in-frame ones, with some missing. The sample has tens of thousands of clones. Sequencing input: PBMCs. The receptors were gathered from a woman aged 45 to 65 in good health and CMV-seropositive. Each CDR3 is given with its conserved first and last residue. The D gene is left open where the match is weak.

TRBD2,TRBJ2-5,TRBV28,TGTGCCAGCAGTTTCCGTGGGAGGGCCCCAAGGGAGACCCAGTACTTC,CASSFRGRAPRETQYF
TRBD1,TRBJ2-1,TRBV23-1,TGCGCCAGCAGTTTCCGGGACAGAGCCTACAATGAGCAGTTCTTC,CASSFRDRAYNEQFF
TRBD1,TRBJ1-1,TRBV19,TGTGCCAGTAGTACAGGGGGCGCCTATCGAGAAGCTTTCTTT,CASSTGGAYREAFF
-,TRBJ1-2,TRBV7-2,TGTGCCAGCAGCTTAGTATCTGAGGGCTATGGCTACACCTTC,CASSLVSEGYGYTF
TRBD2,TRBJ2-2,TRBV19,TGTGCCAGTAGTCGCGAGCGGGGCACCGGGGAGCTGTTTTTT,CASSRERGTGELFF
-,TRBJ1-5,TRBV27,TGTGCCAGCAGCCCCGACAGGATGAATCAGCCCCAGCATTTT,CASSPDRMNQPQHF
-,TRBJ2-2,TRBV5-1,TGCGCCAGCAGCTCGGACACCGGGGAGCTGTTTTTT,CASSSDTGELFF
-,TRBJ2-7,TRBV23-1,TGCGCCAGCAGTCAATCGCCCCAAGACAGCGACGAGCAGTACTTC,CASSQSPQDSDEQYF
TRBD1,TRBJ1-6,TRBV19,TGTGCCAGTAGTTCCTGGGACAGTCCGAATTCACCCCTCCACTTT,CASSSWDSPNSPLHF
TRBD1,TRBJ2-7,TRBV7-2,TGTGCCAGCAGCCTAGGACACAGGGGTGAGCAGTACTTC,CASSLGHRGEQYF
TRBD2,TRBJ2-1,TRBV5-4,TGTGCCAGCAGCTCGGGACTAGCGGGAGGAGCCCCACACAATGAGCAGTTCTTC,CASSSGLAGGAPHNEQFF
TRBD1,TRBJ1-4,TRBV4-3,TGCGCCAGCAGCCAAGAATCGGGACAGCTTAATGAAAAACTGTTTTTT,CASSQESGQLNEKLFF
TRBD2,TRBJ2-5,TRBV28,TGTGCCAGCAGTCCACCCAGAAAGACTAGCGGGAATGAGACCCAGTACTTC,CASSPPRKTSGNETQYF
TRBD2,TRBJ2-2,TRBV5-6,TGTGCCAGCAGCCGTGGACTAGCGGGGGGGGCCGGGGAGCTGTTTTTT,CASSRGLAGGAGELFF
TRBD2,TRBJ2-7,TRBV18,TGTGCCAGCTCACCCTTCTATGCACCGACTAGCGGGAACGAGCAGTACTTC,CASSPFYAPTSGNEQYF
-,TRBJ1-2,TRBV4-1,TGCGCCAGCAGCCAAAGTTATGACAGCCCCTATGGCTACACCTTC,CASSQSYDSPYGYTF
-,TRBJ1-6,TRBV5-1,TGCGCCAGCAGCTTGGGGGACTACCTAAATTCACCCCTCCACTTT,CASSLGDYLNSPLHF
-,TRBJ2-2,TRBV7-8,TGTGCCAGCAGCCCAGCGGGCAGTGCGAACACCGGGGAGCTGTTTTTT,CASSPAGSANTGELFF
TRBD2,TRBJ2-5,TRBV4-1,TGCGCCAGCAGCGCGCCGGGACTAGCGGTCCAAGAGACCCAGTACTTC,CASSAPGLAVQETQYF
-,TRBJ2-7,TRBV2,TGTGCCAGCAGTGAGGAGGGAATCCACTACGAGCAGTACTTC,CASSEEGIHYEQYF
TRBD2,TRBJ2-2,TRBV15,TGTGCCACCAGCAAAGGGACTAGCGGGACCGGGGAGCTGTTTTTT,CATSKGTSGTGELFF
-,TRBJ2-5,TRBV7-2,TGTGCCAGCAGCCACCGGGGTCGGGAAGAGACCCAGTACTTC,CASSHRGREETQYF
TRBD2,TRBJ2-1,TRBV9,TGTGCCAGCAGCGTAGACACTAGCGGGGGGGCAAAGCAGTTCTTC,CASSVDTSGGAKQFF